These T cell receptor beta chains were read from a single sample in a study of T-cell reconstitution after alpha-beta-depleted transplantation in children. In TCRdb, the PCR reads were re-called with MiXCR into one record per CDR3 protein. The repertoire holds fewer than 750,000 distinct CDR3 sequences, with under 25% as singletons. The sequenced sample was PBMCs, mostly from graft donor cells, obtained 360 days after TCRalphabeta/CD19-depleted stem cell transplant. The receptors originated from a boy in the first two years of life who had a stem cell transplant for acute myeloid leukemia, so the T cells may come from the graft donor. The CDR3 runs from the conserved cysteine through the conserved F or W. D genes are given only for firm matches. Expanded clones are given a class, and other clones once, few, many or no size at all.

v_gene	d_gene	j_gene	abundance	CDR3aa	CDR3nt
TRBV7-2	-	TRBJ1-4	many	CASSSAGARNEKLFF	TGTGCCAGCAGCTCCGCCGGGGCCCGTAATGAAAAACTGTTTTTT
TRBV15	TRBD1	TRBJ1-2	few	CATSPRTGGNGYTF	TGTGCCACCAGCCCAAGGACAGGGGGTAATGGCTACACCTTC
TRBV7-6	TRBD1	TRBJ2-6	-	CASSSDRTGANVLTF	TGTGCCAGCAGCTCGGACAGGACTGGGGCCAACGTCCTGACTTTC
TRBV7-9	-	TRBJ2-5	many	CASSAPLQAQTQYF	TGTGCCAGCAGCGCCCCCCTCCAGGCTCAGACCCAGTACTTC
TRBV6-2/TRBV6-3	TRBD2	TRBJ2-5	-	CASSPIREGETQYF	TGTGCCAGCAGCCCTATCAGGGAGGGGGAGACCCAGTACTTC
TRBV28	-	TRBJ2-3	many	CASSLTDGSTDTQYF	TGTGCCAGCAGTTTAACTGACGGAAGCACAGATACGCAGTATTTT
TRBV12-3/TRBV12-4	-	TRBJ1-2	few	CASSFRIHGYTF	TGTGCCAGCAGTTTTCGCATACATGGCTACACCTTC
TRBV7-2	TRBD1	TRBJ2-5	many	CASSPQTGLGETQYF	TGTGCCAGCAGCCCGCAGACAGGGCTGGGAGAGACCCAGTACTTC
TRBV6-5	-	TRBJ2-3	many	CASSSIGSRHTQYF	TGTGCCAGCAGTTCCATAGGATCAAGACATACGCAGTATTTT
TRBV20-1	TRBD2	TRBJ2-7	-	CSARSGDPYEQYF	TGCAGTGCTCGTAGCGGGGACCCCTACGAGCAGTACTTC
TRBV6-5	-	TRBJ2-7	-	CASSYSIGVSPLEQYF	TGTGCCAGCAGTTACTCGATTGGAGTTTCGCCTCTAGAGCAGTACTTC
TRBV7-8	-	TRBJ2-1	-	CASDNEQFF	TGTGCCAGCGACAATGAGCAGTTCTTC
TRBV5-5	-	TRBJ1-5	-	CASSSDTTNQPQHF	TGTGCCAGCAGCTCGGACACGACCAATCAGCCCCAGCATTTT
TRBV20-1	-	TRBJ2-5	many	CSASPLRASAAQYF	TGCAGTGCCTCCCCCCTCCGGGCCTCCGCGGCCCAGTACTTC
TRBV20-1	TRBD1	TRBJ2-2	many	CSARQGATGELFF	TGCAGTGCGAGGCAGGGGGCAACCGGGGAGCTGTTTTTT
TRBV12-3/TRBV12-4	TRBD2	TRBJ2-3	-	CASSVGTSLPVYHTQYF	TGTGCCAGCAGTGTCGGGACTAGCTTACCCGTGTACCATACGCAGTATTTT
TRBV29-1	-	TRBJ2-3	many	CSVEVRSDTQYF	TGCAGCGTTGAAGTTCGATCAGATACGCAGTATTTT